A few counts support the clone carrying this T cell receptor beta chain. Its antigen is undetermined. This sample stems from a study of T cells in localized non-small cell lung cancer. Whole-study results and caveats: When the top 100 tumor clones were examined, a median around 50 of them also appeared in the adjacent lung, which was paired and uninvolved.

Lung tissue at least 2 cm from the tumor margin was confirmed free of atypia. Data came from immunoSEQ multiplex PCR; TCRdb stores just in-frame clones and leaves some out. The sample yields 3,000 or so clones, approximately 33% seen once. The germline V and J ends were trimmed by 9 bases and 5 bases, with 16 bases remaining between them. CDR3 size: 13 residues. Germline V gene data show CDR1 as MNHGY and CDR2 as SAAAGT. The chain uses TRBV6-8 and TRBJ1-1; D uncertain. The receptor's source is a male donor older than 55 with stage I squamous cell lung carcinoma. The specimen comprised normal lung tissue next to the tumor, sampled before any cancer treatment. Here the CDR3 reads CASFRIQDTEAFF. DNA for the CDR3: TGTGCCAGTTTCAGAATCCAAGATACTGAAGCTTTCTTT.